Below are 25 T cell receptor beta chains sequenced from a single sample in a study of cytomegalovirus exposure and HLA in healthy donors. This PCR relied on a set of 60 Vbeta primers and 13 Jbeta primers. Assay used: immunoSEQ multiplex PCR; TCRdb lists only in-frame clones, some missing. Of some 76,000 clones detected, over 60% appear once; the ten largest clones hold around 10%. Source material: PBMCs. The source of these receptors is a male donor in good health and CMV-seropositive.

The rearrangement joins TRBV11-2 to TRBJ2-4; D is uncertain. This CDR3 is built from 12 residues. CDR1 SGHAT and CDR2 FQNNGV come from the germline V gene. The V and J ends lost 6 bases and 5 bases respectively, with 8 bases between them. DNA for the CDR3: TGTGCCAGCAGTAATACACAAAACATTCAGTACTTC. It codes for CASSNTQNIQYF.

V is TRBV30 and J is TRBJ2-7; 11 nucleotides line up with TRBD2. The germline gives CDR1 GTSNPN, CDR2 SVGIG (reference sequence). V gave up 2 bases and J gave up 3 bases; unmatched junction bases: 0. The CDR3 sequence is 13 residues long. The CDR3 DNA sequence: TGTGCCTGGAGTCTAGCGGGAGGCTACGAGCAGTACTTC. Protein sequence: CAWSLAGGYEQYF.

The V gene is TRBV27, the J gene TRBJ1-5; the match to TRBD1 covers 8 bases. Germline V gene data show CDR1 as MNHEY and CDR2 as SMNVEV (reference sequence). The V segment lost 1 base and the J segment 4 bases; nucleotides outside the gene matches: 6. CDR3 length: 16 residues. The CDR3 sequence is CASSLWADRGNQPQHF. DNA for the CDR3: TGTGCCAGCAGTTTATGGGCCGACAGGGGTAATCAGCCCCAGCATTTT.

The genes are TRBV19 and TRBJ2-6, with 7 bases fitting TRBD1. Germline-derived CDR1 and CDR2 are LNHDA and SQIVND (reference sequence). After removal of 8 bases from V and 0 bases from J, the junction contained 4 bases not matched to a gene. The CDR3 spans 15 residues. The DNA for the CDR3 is TGTGCCAGTCGGACAGGAGGCTCTGGGGCCAACGTCCTGACTTTC. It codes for CASRTGGSGANVLTF.

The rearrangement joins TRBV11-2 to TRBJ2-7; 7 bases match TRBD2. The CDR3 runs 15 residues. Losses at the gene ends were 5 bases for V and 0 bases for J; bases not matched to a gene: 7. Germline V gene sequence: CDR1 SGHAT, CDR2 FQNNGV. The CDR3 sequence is CASSRSGDLSYEQYF. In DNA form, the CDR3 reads TGTGCCAGCAGCCGGAGCGGGGACCTCTCCTACGAGCAGTACTTC.

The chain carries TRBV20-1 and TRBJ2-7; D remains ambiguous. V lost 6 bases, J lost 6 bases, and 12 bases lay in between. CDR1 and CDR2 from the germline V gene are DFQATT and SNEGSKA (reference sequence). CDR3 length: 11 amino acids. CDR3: CSAPTHSEQYF. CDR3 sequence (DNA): TGCAGTGCGCCCACTCATTCCGAGCAGTACTTC.

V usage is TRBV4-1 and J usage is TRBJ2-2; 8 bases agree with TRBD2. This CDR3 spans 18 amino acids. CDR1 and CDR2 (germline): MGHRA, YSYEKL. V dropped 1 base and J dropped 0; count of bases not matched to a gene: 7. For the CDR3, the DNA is TGCGCCAGCAGCCAAGGGGGGTGGGGACTAGCGAACACCGGGGAGCTGTTTTTT. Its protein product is CASSQGGWGLANTGELFF.

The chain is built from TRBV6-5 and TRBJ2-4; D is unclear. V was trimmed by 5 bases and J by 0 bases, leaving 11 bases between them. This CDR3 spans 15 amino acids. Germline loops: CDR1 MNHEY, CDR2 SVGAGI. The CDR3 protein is CASSPGDLAKNIQYF. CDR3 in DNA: TGTGCCAGCAGTCCCGGAGACTTAGCCAAAAACATTCAGTACTTC.

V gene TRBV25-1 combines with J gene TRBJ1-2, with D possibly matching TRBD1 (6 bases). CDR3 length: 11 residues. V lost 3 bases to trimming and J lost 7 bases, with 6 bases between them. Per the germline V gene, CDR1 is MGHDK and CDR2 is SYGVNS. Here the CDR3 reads CASSEGAGYTF. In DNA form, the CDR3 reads TGTGCCAGCAGTGAGGGGGCTGGCTACACCTTC.

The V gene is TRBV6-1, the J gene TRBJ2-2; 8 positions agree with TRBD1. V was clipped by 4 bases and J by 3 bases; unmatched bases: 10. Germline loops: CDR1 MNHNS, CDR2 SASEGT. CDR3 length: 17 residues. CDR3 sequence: CASSGAPGQGHTGELFF. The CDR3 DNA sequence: TGTGCCAGCAGTGGGGCACCAGGACAGGGACACACCGGGGAGCTGTTTTTT.

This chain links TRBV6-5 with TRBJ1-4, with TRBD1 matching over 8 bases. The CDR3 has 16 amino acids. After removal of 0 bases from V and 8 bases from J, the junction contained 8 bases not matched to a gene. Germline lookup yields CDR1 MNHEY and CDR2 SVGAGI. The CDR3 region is CASSYSRTGGGEKLFF. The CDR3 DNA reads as TGTGCCAGCAGTTACTCGAGAACAGGGGGAGGAGAAAAACTGTTTTTT.

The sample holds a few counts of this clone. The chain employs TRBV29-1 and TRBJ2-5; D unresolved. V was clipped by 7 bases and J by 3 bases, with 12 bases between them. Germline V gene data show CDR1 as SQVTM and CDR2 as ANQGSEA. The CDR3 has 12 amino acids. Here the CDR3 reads CSAMSTEETQYF. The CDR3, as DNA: TGCAGCGCTATGAGTACAGAAGAGACCCAGTACTTC.

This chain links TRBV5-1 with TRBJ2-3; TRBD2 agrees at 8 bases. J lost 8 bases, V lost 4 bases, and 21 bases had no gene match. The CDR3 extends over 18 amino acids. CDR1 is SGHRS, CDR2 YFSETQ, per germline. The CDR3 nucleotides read TGCGCCAGCAGCCTGGACAGATTAGCGGGATACAGTCGTGCTACGCAGTATTTT. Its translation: CASSLDRLAGYSRATQYF.

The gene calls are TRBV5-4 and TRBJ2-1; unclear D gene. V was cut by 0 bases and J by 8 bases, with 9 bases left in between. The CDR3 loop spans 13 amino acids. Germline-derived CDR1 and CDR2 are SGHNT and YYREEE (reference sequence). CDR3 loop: CASSLGGVDEQFF. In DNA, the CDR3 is TGTGCCAGCAGCTTGGGCGGAGTGGATGAGCAGTTCTTC.

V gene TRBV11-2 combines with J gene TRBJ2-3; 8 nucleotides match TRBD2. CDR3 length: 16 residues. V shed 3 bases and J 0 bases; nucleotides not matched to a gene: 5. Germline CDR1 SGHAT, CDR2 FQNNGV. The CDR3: CASSFTGTRSTDTQYF. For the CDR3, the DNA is TGTGCCAGCAGCTTCACCGGGACTAGAAGCACAGATACGCAGTATTTT.

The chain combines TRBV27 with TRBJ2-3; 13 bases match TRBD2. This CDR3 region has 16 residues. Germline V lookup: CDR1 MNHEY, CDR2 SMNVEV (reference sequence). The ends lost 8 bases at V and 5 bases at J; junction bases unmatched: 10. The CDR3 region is CASGRAGLAGRDTQYF. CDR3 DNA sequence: TGTGCCAGCGGGCGTGCGGGACTAGCGGGAAGAGATACGCAGTATTTT.

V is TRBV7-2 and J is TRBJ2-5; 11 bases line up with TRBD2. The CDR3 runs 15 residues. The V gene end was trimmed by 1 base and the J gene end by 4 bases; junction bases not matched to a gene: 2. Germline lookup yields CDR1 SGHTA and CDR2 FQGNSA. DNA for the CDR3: TGTGCCAGCAGCTTAGGAGGACTAGCGGGAGAGACCCAGTACTTC. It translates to CASSLGGLAGETQYF.

For the CDR3, the DNA is TGTGCCAGCAGTTACTCGGACACAGGGCAAGCTTTCTTT. Protein product: CASSYSDTGQAFF. V gene TRBV6-5 combines with J gene TRBJ1-1; D is perhaps TRBD1 (6 bases). The CDR3 loop spans 13 amino acids. V was clipped by 0 bases and J by 9 bases, with 11 bases between them. Germline V gene lookup returns CDR1 MNHEY and CDR2 SVGAGI.

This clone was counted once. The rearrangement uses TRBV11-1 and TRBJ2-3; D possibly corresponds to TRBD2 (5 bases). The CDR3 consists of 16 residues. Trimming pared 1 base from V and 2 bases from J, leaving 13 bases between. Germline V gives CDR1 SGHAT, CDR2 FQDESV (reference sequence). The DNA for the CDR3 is TGTGCCAGCAGCTTAGGCGGGCGGAGGTACACAGATACGCAGTATTTT. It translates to CASSLGGRRYTDTQYF.

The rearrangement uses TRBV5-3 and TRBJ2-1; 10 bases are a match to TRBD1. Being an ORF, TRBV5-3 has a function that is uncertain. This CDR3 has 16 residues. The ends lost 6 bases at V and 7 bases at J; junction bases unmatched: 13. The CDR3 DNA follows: TGTGCCAGAAACTACCACTCGGGACAGGGGTCGAATGAGCAGTTCTTC. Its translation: CARNYHSGQGSNEQFF.

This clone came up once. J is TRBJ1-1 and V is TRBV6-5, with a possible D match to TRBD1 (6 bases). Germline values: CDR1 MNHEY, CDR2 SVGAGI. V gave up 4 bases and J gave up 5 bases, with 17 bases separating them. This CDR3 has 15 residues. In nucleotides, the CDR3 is TGTGCCAGCAGTTCCCGGACAGCCGGAAGTACTGAAGCTTTCTTT. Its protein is CASSSRTAGSTEAFF.

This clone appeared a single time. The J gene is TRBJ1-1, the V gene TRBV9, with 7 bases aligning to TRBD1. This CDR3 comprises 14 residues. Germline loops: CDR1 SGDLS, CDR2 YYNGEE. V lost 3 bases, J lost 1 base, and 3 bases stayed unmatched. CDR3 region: CASSGGQRNTEAFF. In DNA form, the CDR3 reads TGTGCCAGCAGCGGGGGACAGAGGAACACTGAAGCTTTCTTT.

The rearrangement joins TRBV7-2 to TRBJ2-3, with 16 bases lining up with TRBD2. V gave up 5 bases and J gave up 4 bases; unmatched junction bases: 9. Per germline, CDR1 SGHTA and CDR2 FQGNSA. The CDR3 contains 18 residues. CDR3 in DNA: TGTGCCAGCAGCCCGTACGGGACTAGCGGGAGGGTCGCAGATACGCAGTATTTT. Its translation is CASSPYGTSGRVADTQYF.

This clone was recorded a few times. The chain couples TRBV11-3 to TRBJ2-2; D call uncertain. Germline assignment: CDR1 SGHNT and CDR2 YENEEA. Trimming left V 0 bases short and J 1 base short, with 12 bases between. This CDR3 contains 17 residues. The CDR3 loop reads CASSLDRLGKNTGELFF. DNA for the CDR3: TGTGCCAGCAGCTTAGACCGGCTAGGAAAGAACACCGGGGAGCTGTTTTTT.

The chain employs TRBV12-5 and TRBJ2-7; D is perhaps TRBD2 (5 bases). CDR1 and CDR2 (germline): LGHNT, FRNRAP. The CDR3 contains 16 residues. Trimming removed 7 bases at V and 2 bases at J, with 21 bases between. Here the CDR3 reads CASAPERRVSAYEQYF. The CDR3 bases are TGTGCTAGTGCCCCCGAAAGGCGGGTTTCTGCCTACGAGCAGTACTTC. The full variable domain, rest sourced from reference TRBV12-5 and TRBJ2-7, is DARVTQTPRHKVTEMGQEVTMRCQPILGHNTVFWYRQTMMQGLELLAYFRNRAPLDDSGMPKDRFSAEMPDATLATLKIQPSEPRDSAVYFCASAPERRVSAYEQYFGPGTRLTVT.